This TCR beta chain emerged from a study of follicular helper T cells after annual influenza vaccination. Time point: 2015-2016 season, pre-vaccination. TCRdb keeps only in-frame clones here, not all; method: immunoSEQ multiplex PCR. The repertoire includes some 5,100 clones, roughly 80% of them detected once, and around 0.65% sits in the top ten. This CDR3 region has 13 residues. Germline V CDR1 and CDR2: KGHSH, LQKENI. Trimming stripped 3 bases from V and 2 bases from J, with 6 bases between. The clonotype originates from an adult who received the influenza vaccine. Sequences were derived from CXCR5- memory CD4+ T cells sorted from blood, sampled on the day of influenza vaccination. The chain employs TRBV18 and TRBJ2-3, with unresolved D. This chain's CDR3 is CASSPPATDTQYF. The CDR3 DNA follows: TGTGCCAGCTCACCCCCCGCCACAGATACGCAGTATTTT.